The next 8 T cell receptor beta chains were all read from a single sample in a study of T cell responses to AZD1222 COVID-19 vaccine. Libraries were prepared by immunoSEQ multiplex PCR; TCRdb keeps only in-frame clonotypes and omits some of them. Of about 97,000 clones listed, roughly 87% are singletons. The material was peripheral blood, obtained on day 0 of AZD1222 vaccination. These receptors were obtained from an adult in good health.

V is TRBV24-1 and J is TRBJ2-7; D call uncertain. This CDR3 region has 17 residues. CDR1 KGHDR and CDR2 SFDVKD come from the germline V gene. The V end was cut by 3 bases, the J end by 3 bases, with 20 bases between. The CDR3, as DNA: TGTGCCACCAGTGATCTCCTCAGACACTACAACAACTACGAGCAGTACTTC. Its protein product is CATSDLLRHYNNYEQYF.

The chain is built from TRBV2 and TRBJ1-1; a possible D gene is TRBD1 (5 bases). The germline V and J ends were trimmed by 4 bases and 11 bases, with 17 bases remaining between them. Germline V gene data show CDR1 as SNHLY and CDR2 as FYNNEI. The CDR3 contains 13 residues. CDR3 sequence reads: CASSGTGELWAFF. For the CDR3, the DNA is TGTGCCAGCAGTGGTACGGGGGAGTTGTGGGCTTTCTTT.

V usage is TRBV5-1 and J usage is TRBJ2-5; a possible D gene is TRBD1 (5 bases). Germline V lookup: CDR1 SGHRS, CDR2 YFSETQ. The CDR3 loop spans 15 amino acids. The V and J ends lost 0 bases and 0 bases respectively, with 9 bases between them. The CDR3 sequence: CASSLGQTYQETQYF. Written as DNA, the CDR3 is TGCGCCAGCAGCTTGGGACAGACGTACCAAGAGACCCAGTACTTC.

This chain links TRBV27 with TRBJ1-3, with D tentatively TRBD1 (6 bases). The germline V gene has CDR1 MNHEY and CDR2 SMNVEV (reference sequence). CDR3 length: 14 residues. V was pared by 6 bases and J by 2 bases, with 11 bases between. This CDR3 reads CASRTGIAGNTIYF. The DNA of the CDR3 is TGTGCCAGCAGAACAGGGATCGCTGGAAACACCATATATTTT.

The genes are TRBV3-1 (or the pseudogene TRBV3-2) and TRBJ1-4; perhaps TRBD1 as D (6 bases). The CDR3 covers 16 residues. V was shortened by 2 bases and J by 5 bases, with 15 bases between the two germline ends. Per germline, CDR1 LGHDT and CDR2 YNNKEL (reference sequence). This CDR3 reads CASSQRVAGANEKLFF. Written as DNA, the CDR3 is TGTGCCAGCAGCCAACGTGTAGCAGGGGCGAATGAAAAACTGTTTTTT.

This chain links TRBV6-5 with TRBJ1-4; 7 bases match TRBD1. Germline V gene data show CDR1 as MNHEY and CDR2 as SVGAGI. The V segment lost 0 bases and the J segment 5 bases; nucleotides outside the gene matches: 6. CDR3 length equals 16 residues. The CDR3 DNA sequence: TGTGCCAGCAGTTACTCGATCCGCAGGGGGAATGAAAAACTGTTTTTT. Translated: CASSYSIRRGNEKLFF.

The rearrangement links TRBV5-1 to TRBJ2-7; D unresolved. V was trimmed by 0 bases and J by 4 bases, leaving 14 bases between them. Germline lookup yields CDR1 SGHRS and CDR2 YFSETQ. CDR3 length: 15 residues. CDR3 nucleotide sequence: TGCGCCAGCAGCTTGGACGTTGAAGCGCCGTACGAGCAGTACTTC. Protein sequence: CASSLDVEAPYEQYF.

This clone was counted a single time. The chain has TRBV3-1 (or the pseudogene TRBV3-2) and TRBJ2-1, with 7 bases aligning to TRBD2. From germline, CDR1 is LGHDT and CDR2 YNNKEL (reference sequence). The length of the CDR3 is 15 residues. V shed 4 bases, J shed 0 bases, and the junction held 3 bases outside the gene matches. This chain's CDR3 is CASSRGGSSYNEQFF. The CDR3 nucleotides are TGTGCCAGCAGCCGGGGCGGGAGCTCCTACAATGAGCAGTTCTTC.